What follows are 10 T cell receptor beta chains derived from one specimen sequenced in a study of naive and memory T cell subsets. Study observations and caveats: Naive repertoires, especially CD8, held a few larger clonotypes, possibly memory cells re-expressing CD45RA.

These receptors have no known antigen. The beta constant-region primer was an equimolar mix of two oligonucleotides covering TRBC1 and TRBC2. Nested alpha and beta constant-region primers with the SP2 primer drove four PCR rounds on ligated cDNA. TCRdb reanalysed the UMI-ligation and nested PCR reads using MiXCR and keeps one entry per CDR3 protein. The repertoire holds 120,000 to 150,000 distinct CDR3 sequences, with approximately 20% as singletons. The sample consisted of naive CD8+ T cells from blood. The receptors come from a human donor in good health.

This clonotype appeared a few times. This chain joins TRBV27 and TRBJ2-6; D is ambiguous. Germline V gene sequence: CDR1 MNHEY, CDR2 SMNVEV (reference sequence). V lost 5 bases and J 1 base, leaving 18 bases between the germline ends. This CDR3 region has 18 residues. The CDR3 loop reads CASSEESSVGSGANVLTF. The CDR3 region has the DNA TGTGCCAGCAGTGAGGAGTCCTCAGTGGGGTCTGGGGCCAACGTCCTGACTTTC.

This clonotype was seen only a few times. The chain links TRBV10-2 to TRBJ2-7; possible D gene TRBD2, 7 bases. Trimming pared 10 bases from V and 4 bases from J, leaving 20 bases between. The length of the CDR3 is 14 residues. The V gene's germline CDR1 is WSHSY and CDR2 SAAADI. In nucleotides, the CDR3 is TGCGCCACCCAGGGGCGGGGAGGGCTTTACGAGCAGTACTTC. Its protein product is CATQGRGGLYEQYF.

The chain uses TRBV6-6 and TRBJ2-3; D call uncertain. In germline, CDR1 is MNHNY, CDR2 SVGAGI (reference sequence). Trimming left V 2 bases short and J 0 bases short, with 9 bases between. CDR3 length equals 15 residues. CDR3 DNA: TGTGCCAGCAGTTACGGGAAGAATAGCACAGATACGCAGTATTTT. It translates to CASSYGKNSTDTQYF.

This clonotype was counted only a few times. V is TRBV27 and J is TRBJ2-7; D may correspond to TRBD1 or TRBD2 (5 bases each). V was trimmed by 1 base and J by 4 bases, leaving 17 bases between them. The CDR3 has 16 residues. CDR1 is MNHEY, CDR2 SMNVEV, per germline (reference sequence). CDR3 sequence reads: CASSLYRGGAHYEQYF. CDR3 DNA sequence: TGTGCCAGCAGTTTATACCGGGGTGGGGCCCATTACGAGCAGTACTTC.

The chain carries TRBV28 and TRBJ1-5; 8 nucleotides align to TRBD1. Germline V lookup: CDR1 MDHEN, CDR2 SYDVKM. V lost 2 bases, J lost 6 bases, and 3 bases stayed unmatched. The CDR3 has 14 amino acids. The CDR3 is CASSLGQGRQPQHF. CDR3 in DNA: TGTGCCAGCAGTTTAGGACAGGGCCGTCAGCCCCAGCATTTT.

This clonotype came up a few times. V and J are TRBV12-3 or TRBV12-4 and TRBJ2-7; TRBD2 matches at 8 bases. The V and J ends lost 0 bases and 2 bases, in that order; junction bases with no gene match: 6. CDR3 length: 16 residues. CDR3 sequence (DNA): TGTGCCAGCAGTTTAGCGGGGGTAGCGGGGACCTACGAGCAGTACTTC. Amino acid sequence: CASSLAGVAGTYEQYF.

This rearrangement joins TRBV11-2 to TRBJ1-1; no reliable D call. The length of the CDR3 is 13 residues. V was clipped by 1 base and J by 3 bases, with 6 bases between them. The germline CDR1 and CDR2 sequences are SGHAT and FQNNGV. The CDR3 DNA reads TGTGCCAGCAGCTTAGGCTTGTACACTGAAGCTTTCTTT. It codes for CASSLGLYTEAFF.

In its sample, this clonotype was seen a few times. J is TRBJ1-2 and V is TRBV9; a weak D match, TRBD1 (5 bases). The V gene lost 0 bases and the J gene lost 0 bases, with 12 bases spanning the gap. The CDR3 sequence is 16 residues long. Germline-derived CDR1 and CDR2 are SGDLS and YYNGEE. The CDR3 here is CASSVARAGANYGYTF. Written as DNA, the CDR3 is TGTGCCAGCAGCGTAGCCCGGGCGGGGGCTAACTATGGCTACACCTTC.

This clonotype showed up just a few times. The V gene is TRBV4-3, the J gene TRBJ1-1; D perhaps matches TRBD1 (5 bases). This CDR3 region has 15 residues. Trimming stripped 3 bases from V and 7 bases from J, with 18 bases between. Per the germline V gene, CDR1 is LGHNA and CDR2 is YSLEER. CDR3 in amino acids: CASSHTTSGDSEAFF. The DNA of the CDR3 is TGCGCCAGCAGCCACACGACGTCCGGAGACAGTGAAGCTTTCTTT.

The chain has TRBV12-3 or TRBV12-4 and TRBJ1-5; D possibly corresponds to TRBD1 (5 bases). The CDR3 is 13 amino acids. V lost 7 bases and J 6 bases, leaving 13 bases between the germline ends. In DNA, the CDR3 is TGTGCCAGCACCGACAGCAGGATTCAGCCCCAGCATTTT. It encodes CASTDSRIQPQHF.